The 27 T cell receptor beta chains below all came from one sample that was sequenced in a study of shared clonotypes between healthy human individuals. The assay was immunoSEQ multiplex PCR, and TCRdb's table has in-frame clones only and misses some. The sample lists around 1.1 million clones; 60% to 85% were seen once. The specimen was memory CD4+ T cells from PBMCs. The subset here: CD45RA-negative fraction. These receptor sequences come from a man aged 18-30 years in good health. Some clones in this sample may be carry-over from other donors' samples.

As for this clone: Just one base apart from a much larger clone, this may be a read error. The rearrangement uses TRBV9 and TRBJ2-5; D possibly uses TRBD1 or TRBD2 (5 bases each). With the DNA end fitting TRBJ2-7 better, the J assignment may be wrong. The CDR3 loop spans 13 amino acids. Per the germline V gene, CDR1 is SGDLS and CDR2 is YYNGEE. The CDR3 DNA reads TGTGCCAGCAGCCGGGGCAGCTCCTACGAGCAGTACTTC. The encoded protein is CASSRGSSYEQYF.

The V call is TRBV5-5, the J call TRBJ2-7; a possible D gene is TRBD1 (7 bases). V lost 4 bases, J lost 2 bases, and 13 bases lay in between. CDR1 is SGHKS and CDR2 is YYEKEE in the germline V gene (reference sequence). The CDR3 contains 14 residues. CDR3 region: CASSPQGGPYEQYF. CDR3 coding DNA: TGTGCCAGCAGCCCCCAGGGGGGCCCCTACGAGCAGTACTTC.

The V gene is TRBV27, the J gene TRBJ1-2; D call uncertain. Trimming pared 4 bases from V and 6 bases from J, leaving 15 bases between. The CDR3 is made up of 14 amino acids. The germline V gene has CDR1 MNHEY and CDR2 SMNVEV (reference sequence). The CDR3 nucleotides read TGTGCCAGCAGTTCGGTTTGGGCAAATGATGGCTACACCTTC. This codes for CASSSVWANDGYTF.

The V call is TRBV29-1, the J call TRBJ1-1; 7 bases agree with TRBD1. After removal of 6 bases from V and 7 bases from J, the junction contained 14 bases not matched to a gene. The germline CDR1 and CDR2 sequences are SQVTM and ANQGSEA. The CDR3 extends over 14 amino acids. In DNA, the CDR3 is TGCAGCGTGGCGGACAGGCGGGTTTTAAGTGAAGCTTTCTTT. Encoded protein: CSVADRRVLSEAFF.

This chain links TRBV28 with TRBJ1-2, with D uncertain. The CDR3 loop spans 13 amino acids. V lost 7 bases to trimming and J lost 9 bases, with 18 bases between them. Looked up from germline, CDR1 is MDHEN and CDR2 is SYDVKM. This CDR3 reads CASNEQWSNRYTF. CDR3 coding DNA: TGTGCCAGCAATGAACAGTGGAGTAATCGCTACACCTTC.

The rearrangement links TRBV2 to TRBJ1-3, with D possibly being TRBD1 (6 bases). The V end lost 4 bases, the J end lost 8 bases, and 9 bases lay between the germline ends. The CDR3 covers 12 residues. Germline V gene lookup returns CDR1 SNHLY and CDR2 FYNNEI. The CDR3 protein is CASSGDTDTIYF. The DNA for the CDR3 is TGTGCCAGCAGTGGGGACACGGACACCATATATTTT.

This chain connects TRBV6-6 to TRBJ1-3, with D possibly being TRBD1 (6 bases). The germline V gene has CDR1 MNHNY and CDR2 SVGAGI (reference sequence). This CDR3 contains 12 residues. The V end lost 7 bases, the J end lost 3 bases, and 7 bases lay between the germline ends. CDR3 in amino acids: CASNRDGNTIYF. The CDR3 DNA follows: TGTGCCAGCAACAGGGATGGAAACACCATATATTTT.

This rearrangement joins TRBV9 to TRBJ1-4; 11 nucleotides align to TRBD1. From germline, CDR1 is SGDLS and CDR2 YYNGEE. Unmatched junction bases numbered 8, after V lost 0 bases and J lost 4 bases. This CDR3 has 18 residues. In DNA form, the CDR3 reads TGTGCCAGCAGCGTAGGGAGGACAGGGGGCGGAATTAATGAAAAACTGTTTTTT. As protein: CASSVGRTGGGINEKLFF.

CDR3 residues: CAIPGQGASWETQYF. CDR3 in DNA: TGTGCCATCCCCGGGCAAGGGGCCTCTTGGGAGACCCAGTACTTC. The chain recombines TRBV27 with TRBJ2-5, with D possibly matching TRBD1 (5 bases). V was cut by 10 bases and J by 5 bases, with 23 bases left in between. The CDR3 sequence is 15 residues long. The V gene's germline CDR1 is MNHEY and CDR2 SMNVEV (reference sequence).

This clone occurred once. This chain joins TRBV2 and TRBJ1-5; 7 nucleotides align to TRBD1. Germline loops: CDR1 SNHLY, CDR2 FYNNEI. This CDR3 is 13 amino acids long. Germline trimming cut 5 bases from V and 7 bases from J; bases unmatched to any gene: 5. CDR3 in amino acids: CASSSTGLQPQHF. CDR3 DNA sequence: TGTGCCAGCAGTTCGACAGGGTTGCAGCCCCAGCATTTT. Supplemented by reference TRBV2 and TRBJ1-5, the full variable domain reads EPEVTQTPSHQVTQMGQEVILRCVPISNHLYFYWYRQILGQKVEFLVSFYNNEISEKSEIFDDQFSVERPDGSNFTLKIRSTKLEDSAMYFCASSSTGLQPQHFGDGTRLSIL.

This rearrangement joins TRBV21-1 to TRBJ1-1; TRBD1 is taken as the D call from the table, unchecked against the DNA. TRBV21-1 is listed as a pseudogene. This CDR3 has 15 amino acids. The CDR3 DNA sequence: TGTGCCAGCAGCAAAGGACAGGTATTGAACACTGAAGCTTTCTTT. Translating gives CASSKGQVLNTEAFF.

This chain connects TRBV2 to TRBJ1-5; D might be TRBD1 (6 bases). The germline V and J ends were trimmed by 5 bases and 3 bases, with 11 bases remaining between them. This CDR3 spans 14 amino acids. Germline CDR1 SNHLY, CDR2 FYNNEI. The CDR3 DNA sequence: TGTGCCAGCAGTTACGACAGGCTCAATCAGCCCCAGCATTTT. Translated, it gives CASSYDRLNQPQHF.

The chain couples TRBV19 to TRBJ2-7; D gene unclear. Germline CDR1 is LNHDA and CDR2 is SQIVND (reference sequence). The V gene lost 2 bases and the J gene lost 0 bases, with 20 bases spanning the gap. The CDR3 contains 18 residues. The CDR3 reads CASSIRSVWSMSSYEQYF. CDR3 bases: TGTGCCAGTAGTATACGCTCCGTGTGGTCCATGAGCTCCTACGAGCAGTACTTC.

This clone was seen once. The rearrangement links TRBV6-6 to TRBJ1-5; 8 bases are shared with TRBD1. The CDR3 consists of 14 residues. After removal of 5 bases from V and 5 bases from J, the junction contained 5 bases not matched to a gene. Germline CDR1 reads MNHNY; CDR2 reads SVGAGI (reference sequence). The CDR3 DNA sequence: TGTGCCAGCAGTCCCACAGGGGGGGATCAGCCCCAGCATTTT. Translating gives CASSPTGGDQPQHF.

Of note for this clone: Other nucleotide sequences in the sample specify the same CDR3. V usage is TRBV27 and J usage is TRBJ2-7; D uncertain. V lost 4 bases and J lost 3, with 4 bases in between. The CDR3 loop spans 11 amino acids. CDR1 and CDR2 (germline): MNHEY, SMNVEV (reference sequence). The CDR3, as DNA: TGTGCCAGCAGTTCCGGCTACGAGCAGTACTTC. Translating it yields CASSSGYEQYF.

This clone was counted at least ten times. The chain recombines TRBV5-1 with TRBJ1-3; perhaps TRBD1 as D (6 bases). The CDR3 loop spans 14 amino acids. The germline V gene encodes CDR1 SGHRS and CDR2 YFSETQ. Trimming took off 4 bases at V and 0 bases at J, with 8 bases between the two ends. The CDR3 sequence: CASSTGSSGNTIYF. The DNA of the CDR3 is TGCGCCAGCAGCACAGGGAGCTCTGGAAACACCATATATTTT.

This chain connects TRBV5-1 to TRBJ2-7; D perhaps matches TRBD2 (6 bases). Germline V gives CDR1 SGHRS, CDR2 YFSETQ. The CDR3 totals 13 residues. The V end was cut by 1 base, the J end by 4 bases, with 9 bases between. CDR3 bases: TGCGCCAGCAGCTTGCAACTAGCTTACGAGCAGTACTTC. Protein: CASSLQLAYEQYF.

This sequence joins TRBV2 and TRBJ1-3; no firm D call. Germline V gene data show CDR1 as SNHLY and CDR2 as FYNNEI. Trimming took 4 bases from V and 4 from J, leaving 11 bases between them. The CDR3 loop spans 14 amino acids. CDR3 protein: CASSASMGGNTIYF. The DNA of the CDR3 is TGTGCCAGCAGTGCGAGCATGGGGGGAAACACCATATATTTT. Variable domain in full (rest from reference TRBV2 and TRBJ1-3): EPEVTQTPSHQVTQMGQEVILRCVPISNHLYFYWYRQILGQKVEFLVSFYNNEISEKSEIFDDQFSVERPDGSNFTLKIRSTKLEDSAMYFCASSASMGGNTIYFGEGSWLTVV.

The chain links TRBV11-2 to TRBJ1-1; maybe TRBD1 (6 bases). This CDR3 comprises 14 residues. V dropped 4 bases and J dropped 3 bases, with 12 bases sitting between them. The germline CDR1 and CDR2 sequences are SGHAT and FQNNGV. Written as DNA, the CDR3 is TGTGCCAGCAGCTCCGTCAGGGGTGACACTGAAGCTTTCTTT. Amino acid sequence: CASSSVRGDTEAFF.

The V gene is TRBV7-8, the J gene TRBJ2-7; 15 bases agree with TRBD2. The CDR3 runs to 16 residues. J was trimmed by 5 bases and V by 6 bases; bases with no gene match: 8. Germline loops: CDR1 SGHVS, CDR2 FQNEAQ. The chain's CDR3 is CASRRGLAGGGHEQYF. For the CDR3, the DNA is TGTGCCAGCAGGAGGGGACTAGCGGGAGGCGGCCACGAGCAGTACTTC.

This clone has more than one count but fewer than ten. The chain couples TRBV28 to TRBJ1-1, with TRBD1 matching over 7 bases. This CDR3 is built from 15 residues. Germline trimming cut 5 bases from V and 1 base from J; bases unmatched to any gene: 7. The germline V gene encodes CDR1 MDHEN and CDR2 SYDVKM. CDR3 DNA: TGTGCCAGCAGTCTGCCGACAGGGACGAACACTGAAGCTTTCTTT. Its protein is CASSLPTGTNTEAFF.

The CDR3 DNA is TGTGCCAGCAGCTACAGGACAGGTATCTACGAGCAGTACTTC. Protein: CASSYRTGIYEQYF. The V gene is TRBV6-6, the J gene TRBJ2-7, with 7 positions matching TRBD1. V dropped 6 bases and J dropped 3; count of bases not matched to a gene: 8. CDR1 and CDR2 from the germline V gene are MNHNY and SVGAGI (reference sequence). This CDR3 contains 14 residues.

The V call is TRBV11-1, the J call TRBJ1-2; weak D call: TRBD1 (5 bases). The CDR3 loop spans 15 amino acids. V gave up 3 bases and J gave up 5 bases, with 16 bases separating them. Germline CDR1 SGHAT, CDR2 FQDESV (reference sequence). The CDR3 region is CASSLGPIDLYGYTF. CDR3 bases: TGTGCCAGCAGCTTGGGACCTATTGACCTATATGGCTACACCTTC.

This clone was picked up many times. Other DNA sequences within the sample encode an identical CDR3. The rearrangement links TRBV5-5 to TRBJ1-4; D remains unclear. CDR3 length: 13 residues. V was clipped by 0 bases and J by 8 bases, with 8 bases between them. Germline CDR1 and CDR2: SGHKS and YYEKEE (reference sequence). The CDR3 DNA is TGTGCCAGCAGCTTGGGCGCGGGAGAAAAACTGTTTTTT. Protein: CASSLGAGEKLFF.

This clone appeared many times. Other nucleotide sequences in the sample specify the same CDR3. The chain recombines TRBV5-1 with TRBJ2-5, with 9 bases fitting TRBD2. CDR3 size: 15 residues. Germline V gene lookup returns CDR1 SGHRS and CDR2 YFSETQ. Trimming removed 0 bases from V and 3 bases from J; junction bases left unmatched: 3. The CDR3 region is CASSLAASGEETQYF. Written as DNA, the CDR3 is TGCGCCAGCAGCTTGGCCGCTAGCGGGGAAGAGACCCAGTACTTC.

This clone was detected only a few times. The rearrangement links TRBV7-6 to TRBJ1-1; 8 nucleotides match TRBD1. Germline CDR1 and CDR2: SGHVS and FNYEAQ. V dropped 5 bases and J dropped 8; count of bases not matched to a gene: 4. This CDR3 has 12 amino acids. CDR3 sequence reads: CASSATGEEAFF. The DNA for the CDR3 is TGTGCCAGCAGCGCGACAGGGGAGGAAGCTTTCTTT.

The chain uses TRBV6-5 and TRBJ1-2; D remains ambiguous. The germline V gene encodes CDR1 MNHEY and CDR2 SVGAGI. V lost 10 bases to trimming and J lost 6 bases, with 18 bases between them. The CDR3 consists of 13 residues. CDR3 nucleotide sequence: TGTGCCACCCGCCTCACACAGAACCATGGCTACACCTTC. The encoded protein is CATRLTQNHGYTF.